These 17 T cell receptor beta chains were all obtained from the same sample, sequenced in a study of blood T cell repertoires in COVID-19. TCRdb's copy holds only in-frame clones and misses some; the assay was immunoSEQ multiplex PCR. The sample lists 200,000 to 250,000 clones; 80% to 90% were seen once. The sequencing sample was made of peripheral blood. Receptors were obtained from a man aged 40-49 years with acute or convalescent COVID-19.

The chain combines TRBV6-5 with TRBJ1-1; unclear D gene. The CDR3 has 13 residues. Trimming shortened V by 10 bases and J by 1 base, and 13 bases separated the two germline ends. Per the germline V gene, CDR1 is MNHEY and CDR2 is SVGAGI. The CDR3 DNA is TGTGCCACCCACGGAAGGAGGAACACTGAAGCTTTCTTT. It translates to CATHGRRNTEAFF.

The V and J genes are TRBV5-6 and TRBJ1-2; 7 bases fit TRBD1. There are 14 residues in the CDR3. The V segment lost 3 bases and the J segment 8 bases; nucleotides outside the gene matches: 10. Germline CDR1 reads SGHDT; CDR2 reads YYEEEE. The CDR3 loop is CASSWIGQEGGYTF. Here the CDR3 DNA reads TGTGCCAGCAGCTGGATTGGACAGGAAGGAGGCTACACCTTC.

The chain uses TRBV11-2 and TRBJ2-1; TRBD2 might be the D (6 bases). Germline CDR1 and CDR2: SGHAT and FQNNGV. Trimming shortened V by 5 bases and J by 0 bases, and 14 bases separated the two germline ends. The length of the CDR3 is 16 residues. The DNA of the CDR3 is TGTGCCAGCAGCCTAACTGGGGGGAGCTCCTACAATGAGCAGTTCTTC. It yields the protein CASSLTGGSSYNEQFF.

This chain joins TRBV30 and TRBJ2-3, with D possibly TRBD1 on 6 matching bases. CDR1 and CDR2 (germline): GTSNPN, SVGIG (reference sequence). The CDR3 has 15 residues. V lost 0 bases and J lost 2, with 12 bases in between. The CDR3 DNA follows: TGTGCCTGGAGTGTAACAGGGCTGACCACAGATACGCAGTATTTT. This gives the protein CAWSVTGLTTDTQYF.

The table lists this clone with a few counts. The chain recombines TRBV7-9 with TRBJ1-3, with 9 bases matching TRBD1. There are 14 residues in the CDR3. V was pared by 5 bases and J by 4 bases, with 3 bases of the junction left unmatched. Germline V gene lookup returns CDR1 SEHNR and CDR2 FQNEAQ (reference sequence). The CDR3 DNA follows: TGTGCCAGCAGCCCCGGGACAGGGGGAAACACCATATATTTT. Translated: CASSPGTGGNTIYF. Full variable domain (rest looked up from reference TRBV7-9 and TRBJ1-3): DTGVSQNPRHKITKRGQNVTFRCDPISEHNRLYWYRQTLGQGPEFLTYFQNEAQLEKSRLLSDRFSAERPKGSFSTLEIQRTEQGDSAMYLCASSPGTGGNTIYFGEGSWLTVV.

A single count supports this clone. V is TRBV27 and J is TRBJ1-5; tentatively, D is TRBD1 (5 bases). The CDR3 contains 14 residues. Germline loops: CDR1 MNHEY, CDR2 SMNVEV (reference sequence). The ends were cut back, 9 bases at V and 6 bases at J, with 18 bases in the middle. CDR3 coding DNA: TGTGCCAGTCGATTGGGTCAGGGTGGTCAGCCCCAGCATTTT. Translation: CASRLGQGGQPQHF.

This clone was recorded once. The chain recombines TRBV11-2 with TRBJ2-5; a possible D gene is TRBD2 (6 bases). Germline V lookup: CDR1 SGHAT, CDR2 FQNNGV. This CDR3 has 15 residues. Trimming left V 1 base short and J 5 bases short, with 14 bases between. The CDR3 sequence: CASSLGGDFGETQYF. The CDR3 coding sequence is TGTGCCAGCAGCTTAGGCGGGGACTTCGGGGAGACCCAGTACTTC.

This chain uses TRBV7-8 with TRBJ2-7; D is undetermined. CDR3 length: 11 amino acids. Trimming left V 5 bases short and J 4 bases short, with 6 bases between. Germline V gene lookup returns CDR1 SGHVS and CDR2 FQNEAQ. CDR3 bases: TGTGCCAGCAGCCCCGGGTACGAGCAGTACTTC. Its protein product is CASSPGYEQYF.

CDR3 sequence reads: CASSLRREETQYF. In nucleotides, the CDR3 is TGTGCCAGCAGCCTTAGGAGGGAAGAGACCCAGTACTTC. The J gene is TRBJ2-5, the V gene TRBV7-7, with D possibly matching TRBD2 (6 bases). The CDR3 spans 13 residues. CDR1 is SSHAT and CDR2 is FNYEAQ in the germline V gene (reference sequence). Trimming removed 5 bases at V and 3 bases at J, with 10 bases between.

The gene calls are TRBV21-1 and TRBJ1-2; TRBD1 reflects the table's D call only, with no check against the DNA. TRBV21-1 is a pseudogene. This CDR3 has 13 residues. This CDR3 reads CASRKGQGEGYTF. CDR3 sequence (DNA): TGTGCCAGCAGGAAAGGGCAGGGGGAAGGCTACACCTTC.

The chain joins TRBV7-2 to TRBJ1-1, with D possibly matching TRBD1 (6 bases). V was cut by 1 base and J by 1 base, with 7 bases left in between. The CDR3 is 14 amino acids. The germline CDR1 and CDR2 sequences are SGHTA and FQGNSA. CDR3 coding DNA: TGTGCCAGCAGCTTAGAAGGGGGGAACACTGAAGCTTTCTTT. This encodes CASSLEGGNTEAFF.

The rearrangement links TRBV5-1 to TRBJ1-6; 7 nucleotides line up with TRBD1. Trimming cost V 3 bases and J 7 bases; bases outside gene matches: 7. CDR1 SGHRS and CDR2 YFSETQ come from the germline V gene. This CDR3 is 15 amino acids long. The CDR3 DNA is TGCGCCAGCAGCTATGGACAGGAAGGGAATTCACCCCTCCACTTT. Amino acid sequence: CASSYGQEGNSPLHF.

As to this clone: Other DNA sequences within the sample encode an identical CDR3. The chain joins TRBV19 to TRBJ1-1, with TRBD1 identical over 7 bases. Germline loops: CDR1 LNHDA, CDR2 SQIVND (reference sequence). V dropped 6 bases and J dropped 0; count of bases not matched to a gene: 7. The CDR3 is made up of 15 amino acids. The CDR3 DNA reads TGTGCCAGTAGCCCTCGGGGACAGATGAACACTGAAGCTTTCTTT. This codes for CASSPRGQMNTEAFF.

This clone was detected only a few times. The chain recombines TRBV6-4 with TRBJ2-5, with TRBD2 matching over 11 bases. This CDR3 contains 17 residues. CDR1 is MRHNA, CDR2 SNTAGT, per germline. Trimming removed 1 base from V and 2 bases from J; junction bases left unmatched: 6. CDR3 nucleotide sequence: TGTGCCAGCAGTGACTGGGCTAGCGGGGGGTTACAAGAGACCCAGTACTTC. Translated, it gives CASSDWASGGLQETQYF.

Concerning this clone: Other DNA sequences within the sample encode an identical CDR3. The J gene is TRBJ1-5, the V gene TRBV12-3 or TRBV12-4; possibly TRBD1 for D (6 bases). CDR3 length: 13 residues. V was pared by 6 bases and J by 5 bases, with 11 bases between. This chain's CDR3 is CASSLQGYQPQHF. CDR3 DNA sequence: TGTGCCAGCAGCCTACAGGGATATCAGCCCCAGCATTTT.

The chain recombines TRBV7-3 with TRBJ1-1, with TRBD1 matching over 12 bases. The CDR3 has 15 amino acids. After removal of 5 bases from V and 1 base from J, the junction contained 2 bases not matched to a gene. The germline V gene has CDR1 SGHTA and CDR2 FQGTGA. CDR3 residues: CASSAGQGANTEAFF. The CDR3 DNA reads as TGTGCCAGCAGCGCGGGACAGGGGGCGAACACTGAAGCTTTCTTT.

This rearrangement joins TRBV3-1 (or the pseudogene TRBV3-2) to TRBJ2-7; maybe TRBD1 (6 bases). With 1 base removed from V and 6 bases from J, the gap between germline ends came to 13 bases. The germline gives CDR1 LGHDT, CDR2 YNNKEL (reference sequence). This CDR3 region has 14 residues. The CDR3, as DNA: TGTGCCAGCAGCCAAGTTCAGGGGTTCGGCGAGCAGTACTTC. The encoded protein is CASSQVQGFGEQYF.